The 5 T cell receptor beta chains reported below all come from one sample, sequenced in a study of breast tumors, draining lymph nodes, adjacent tissues. TCRdb passed the multiplex PCR reads through MiXCR, listing each CDR3 protein once. The table lists some 250,000 distinct CDR3 sequences, roughly a third of them singletons. The lymph nodes were axillary draining lymph nodes from breast cancer patients. Sequencing was carried out using axillary lymph node tissue. Receptors originate from a female donor with breast cancer. Some clones in this sample may be carry-over from other donors' samples.

This clonotype was detected ten times or more. The J gene is TRBJ1-5, the V gene TRBV12-3 or TRBV12-4; tentative D call: TRBD1 (5 bases). V lost 5 bases and J 8 bases, leaving 13 bases between the germline ends. The CDR3 sequence is 13 residues long. This CDR3 is CASSPRTREPQHF. CDR3 DNA sequence: TGTGCCAGCAGTCCCCGGACACGGGAGCCCCAGCATTTT.

The genes are TRBV7-2 and TRBJ2-5; 8 nucleotides agree with TRBD2. The CDR3 is 17 residues long. The junction had 12 bases not matched to a gene; V was cut back by 5 bases and J by 1 base. Germline CDR1 reads SGHTA; CDR2 reads FQGNSA. CDR3 sequence: CASSPKGTSGAQETQYF. CDR3 nucleotides: TGTGCCAGCAGCCCAAAAGGTACTAGCGGAGCCCAAGAGACCCAGTACTTC.

The sample holds one count of this clonotype. The gene calls are TRBV13 and TRBJ2-7, with 11 nucleotides matching TRBD1. CDR3 length: 16 residues. Germline V gives CDR1 PRHDT, CDR2 FYEKMQ (reference sequence). Trimming cost V 4 bases and J 0 bases; bases outside gene matches: 5. CDR3 DNA sequence: TGTGCCAGCAGCTCCGGGACAGGGGGATCCTCCTACGAGCAGTACTTC. The encoded protein is CASSSGTGGSSYEQYF. The full variable domain, in which reference TRBV13 and TRBJ2-7 provide the parts outside the CDR3, is AAGVIQSPRHLIKEKRETATLKCYPIPRHDTVYWYQQGPGQDPQFLISFYEKMQSDKGSIPDRFSAQQFSDYHSELNMSSLELGDSALYFCASSSGTGGSSYEQYFGPGTRLTVT.

This clonotype was observed many times. The chain uses TRBV10-3 and TRBJ2-2, with D possibly being TRBD1 (5 bases). The germline CDR1 and CDR2 sequences are ENHRY and SYGVKD. V was clipped by 7 bases and J by 2 bases, with 20 bases between them. This CDR3 contains 17 residues. CDR3 coding DNA: TGTGCCATCAACCCTGCAGGGAATCCTGACAACACCGGGGAGCTGTTTTTT. This gives the protein CAINPAGNPDNTGELFF.

This clonotype showed up many times. The J gene is TRBJ1-2, the V gene TRBV20-1; D gene ambiguous. This CDR3 spans 12 amino acids. Germline lookup yields CDR1 DFQATT and CDR2 SNEGSKA (reference sequence). Deletions cut 0 bases from V and 3 bases from J, with 5 bases between. CDR3 residues: CSAREQYYGYTF. The CDR3 nucleotides are TGCAGTGCTAGAGAACAGTACTATGGCTACACCTTC.